This T cell receptor beta chain was obtained from a study of cytomegalovirus exposure and HLA in healthy donors. Study summary: Assignment to the Caucasian-associated ancestry cluster applied to 75% to 85% of the approximately 370 genotyped donors.

The PCR ran on 60 Vbeta and 13 Jbeta primers. Libraries were prepared by immunoSEQ multiplex PCR; TCRdb keeps only in-frame clonotypes and omits some of them. The sample lists about 140,000 clones; around 84% were seen once. The V end was cut by 6 bases, the J end by 1 base, with 9 bases between. There are 14 residues in the CDR3. CDR1 is LNHDA and CDR2 is SQIVND in the germline V gene (reference sequence). Study findings and constraints: In a later analysis, V- and J-gene trimming of beta chains associated with a DCLRE1C missense variant, replicated independently. A later analysis reportedly found fewer N-insertions in an Asian-associated ancestry cluster than the roughly 680-donor mean.

As to this clone: Its matching antigen is unknown.

This rearrangement joins TRBV19 to TRBJ1-4; D gene ambiguous. Source material: PBMCs. This clonotype originated in a man over 45 in good health and CMV-seronegative. CDR3 amino acids: CASRPTVTNEKLFF. The CDR3 bases are TGTGCCAGTAGACCGACTGTAACTAATGAAAAACTGTTTTTT.